This T cell receptor beta chain was recorded in a study of blood T cell repertoires in COVID-19. Whole-study context: Specimens from acute and convalescent COVID-19 originated in the United States, Italy and Spain. T cells, B-cell-depleted T cells, or PBMCs provided the cDNA or gDNA that served as material.

In the authors' workflow: Nucleated cell counts were estimated from reference gene primer amplification. Clones were sequenced by immunoSEQ multiplex PCR, and TCRdb holds only the in-frame ones, with some missing. The V and J calls and the clone size are those of that table, but D and trimming were determined from the DNA. The table includes 200,000 to 250,000 clones, around 84% detected once. Assignment of participants to cohorts was predicated upon participant-reported clinical history. This CDR3 comprises 12 residues. Germline V gene lookup returns CDR1 LNHDA and CDR2 SQIVND (reference sequence). Trimming cost V 3 bases and J 12 bases; bases outside gene matches: 5.

The TCR was taken from a man younger than 45 with acute COVID-19. Input material: PBMCs or T cells enriched from blood (not recorded which). The rearrangement joins TRBV19 to TRBJ2-3; 8 bases map to TRBD2. CDR3 coding DNA: TGTGCCAGTAGTATGGCGGGGGGCGACCAGTATTTT. It is translated as CASSMAGGDQYF.